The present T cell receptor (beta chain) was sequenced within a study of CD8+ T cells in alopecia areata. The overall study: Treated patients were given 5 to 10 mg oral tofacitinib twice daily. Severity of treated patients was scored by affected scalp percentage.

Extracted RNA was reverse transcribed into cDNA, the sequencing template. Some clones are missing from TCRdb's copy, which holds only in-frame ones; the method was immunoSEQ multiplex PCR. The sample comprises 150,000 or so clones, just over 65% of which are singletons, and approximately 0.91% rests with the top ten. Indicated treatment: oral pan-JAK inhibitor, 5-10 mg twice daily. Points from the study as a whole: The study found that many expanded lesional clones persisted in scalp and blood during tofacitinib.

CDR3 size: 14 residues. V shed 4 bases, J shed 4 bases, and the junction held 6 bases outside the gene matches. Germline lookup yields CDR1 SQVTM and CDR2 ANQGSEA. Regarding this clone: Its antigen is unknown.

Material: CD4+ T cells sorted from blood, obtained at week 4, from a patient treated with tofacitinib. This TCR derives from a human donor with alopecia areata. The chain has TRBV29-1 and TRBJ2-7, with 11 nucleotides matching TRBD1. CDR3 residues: CSVGPGTGGYEQYF. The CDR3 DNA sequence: TGCAGCGTTGGACCCGGGACAGGGGGTTACGAGCAGTACTTC.